Listed below are T cell receptor beta chains from one sample, sequenced in a study of blood T cell repertoires in COVID-19. Profiling relied on immunoSEQ multiplex PCR, and the TCRdb table lists in-frame clones only, not all of them. The sample shows over 120,000 clones, about 80% of them seen only once. Sequencing was performed on peripheral blood. The receptors here all came from a man in his sixties or seventies who had recovered from COVID-19. CDR3s include the opening cysteine and the closing phenylalanine or tryptophan. D genes are given only for firm matches. Expanded clones are given a class, and other clones once, few, many or no size at all.

clone_size	j_call	v_call	d_call	cdr3_nt	cdr3_aa
.	TRBJ2-5	TRBV27	TRBD1	TGTGCCAGCAGTTTAGAGCCGGGACAGGGGTTGGAGACCCAGTACTTC	CASSLEPGQGLETQYF
few	TRBJ1-5	TRBV27	.	TGTGCCAGCAGTTCGACTGCTCATAGCAATCAGCCCCAGCATTTT	CASSSTAHSNQPQHF
once	TRBJ1-2	TRBV7-2	.	TGTGCCAGCAGCTTAGTTGCGGACAAATCTAACTATGGCTACACCTTC	CASSLVADKSNYGYTF
.	TRBJ1-6	TRBV5-5	.	TGTGCCAGCAGCTCCGACGGACAGTATAATTCACCCCTCCACTTT	CASSSDGQYNSPLHF
few	TRBJ2-3	TRBV11-2	TRBD1	TGTGCCAGCAGCTCCCTTAGGGGACGGGACAGGGGGACGACAGATACGCAGTATTTT	CASSSLRGRDRGTTDTQYF
.	TRBJ1-2	TRBV19	.	TGTGCCAGTAGTATTTCGGCAAGGGGCTATGGCTACACCTTC	CASSISARGYGYTF
few	TRBJ2-1	TRBV29-1	.	TGCAGCGCTGGGGGGACTGGTTACAATGAGCAGTTCTTC	CSAGGTGYNEQFF
.	TRBJ2-2	TRBV6-2/TRBV6-3	TRBD2	TGTGCCAGCAGTCGGGAGGGTACCGGGGAGCTGTTTTTT	CASSREGTGELFF
few	TRBJ2-1	TRBV4-1	TRBD2	TGCGCCAGCAGCCCCTTCCCGGGACTAGCGAACAATGAGCAGTTCTTC	CASSPFPGLANNEQFF
.	TRBJ1-3	TRBV27	TRBD1	TGTGCCAGCAGCAACAGGGGCTCTGGAAACACCATATATTTT	CASSNRGSGNTIYF
few	TRBJ1-5	TRBV27	.	TGTGCCAGCAGTTTCAACAGGGGCAATCAGCCCCAGCATTTT	CASSFNRGNQPQHF
.	TRBJ2-2	TRBV11-2	TRBD1	TGTGCCAGCAGCTTAGTCAGGGGGCGCGATTGGAGCACCGGGGAGCTGTTTTTT	CASSLVRGRDWSTGELFF
.	TRBJ2-5	TRBV13	TRBD1	TGTGCCAGCAGCTTACGAGGGGGCGACCGAGAGACCCAGTACTTC	CASSLRGGDRETQYF
.	TRBJ1-5	TRBV5-7	TRBD1	TGTGCCAGCAGCTTGTTTGACAGGGATCAGCCCCAGCATTTT	CASSLFDRDQPQHF
.	TRBJ1-6	TRBV5-1	.	TGCGCCAGCAGCCCCGAGCCGGGGGGCACCTATTCACCCCTCCACTTT	CASSPEPGGTYSPLHF
.	TRBJ1-2	TRBV27	TRBD1	TGTGCCAGCAGTTGGGACAGGGCGAAAATCCCCTATGGCTACACCTTC	CASSWDRAKIPYGYTF
.	TRBJ1-4	TRBV5-5	TRBD1	TGTGCCAGCAGCTTGGCCAGGGGACAGGGCGTTGTTTACGAAAAACTGTTTTTT	CASSLARGQGVVYEKLFF
.	TRBJ2-7	TRBV6-5	.	TGTGCCAGCAGTAGACTGTCCTACGAGCAGTACTTC	CASSRLSYEQYF
many	TRBJ1-3	TRBV6-6	.	TGTGCCAGCACCCCGAGCGCTGGAAACACCATATATTTT	CASTPSAGNTIYF
.	TRBJ2-5	TRBV5-1	TRBD2	TGCGCCAGCAGCAATTCCGGGACTAGCCAGCAAGAGACCCAGTACTTC	CASSNSGTSQQETQYF
.	TRBJ2-7	TRBV7-9	TRBD1	TGTGCCAGCAGACCAACCGGGACAGGGAACTACGAGCAGTACTTC	CASRPTGTGNYEQYF
.	TRBJ1-2	TRBV4-2	.	TGTGCCAGCAGCCACCCGAACGGAGGGGCCTATGGCTACACCTTC	CASSHPNGGAYGYTF
.	TRBJ2-2	TRBV5-1	.	TGCGCCAGCAGCTTGGGTCCGGGAGCCGCTATCACCGGGGAGCTGTTTTTT	CASSLGPGAAITGELFF
.	TRBJ1-4	TRBV29-1	TRBD1	TGCAGCGCACAGACAGGGCGTACCGAAAAACTGTTTTTT	CSAQTGRTEKLFF
.	TRBJ2-5	TRBV6-2/TRBV6-3	TRBD2	TGTGCCAGCAGTCCGACTACCTCGGGAGGGGCCCAGTACTTC	CASSPTTSGGAQYF
.	TRBJ1-1	TRBV6-5	.	TGTGCCAGCAGTTACTCCCCTATGGACACTGAAGCTTTCTTT	CASSYSPMDTEAFF
.	TRBJ1-4	TRBV7-2	TRBD1	TGTGCCAGCAGCTCACCCCCGGGACAGAATAATGAAAAACTGTTTTTT	CASSSPPGQNNEKLFF
.	TRBJ2-3	TRBV10-3	.	TGTGCCATCAGTGAAGCGGCTAGCAACACAGATACGCAGTATTTT	CAISEAASNTDTQYF
.	TRBJ2-1	TRBV24-1	TRBD2	TGTGCCACCAGTGCCCTCCGGGGGGGTCGGAATGAGCAGTTCTTC	CATSALRGGRNEQFF
.	TRBJ2-5	TRBV20-1	.	TGCAGTGCCCTCGGAGAGACCCAGTACTTC	CSALGETQYF
.	TRBJ2-7	TRBV7-8	TRBD1	TGTGCCAGCAGCCCTGGACAGGCCGGCGGGCAGTACTTC	CASSPGQAGGQYF
.	TRBJ2-1	TRBV2	TRBD2	TGTGCCAGCAGTGATTTGGCAGGGGGGTCTAGCGGGAGGTACAATGAGCAGTTCTTC	CASSDLAGGSSGRYNEQFF
.	TRBJ1-5	TRBV27	TRBD1	TGTGCCACCAGGGGGGCCAATCAGCCCCAGCATTTT	CATRGANQPQHF
few	TRBJ1-1	TRBV6-2/TRBV6-3	.	TGTGCCAGCAGTGTATTGAACACTGAAGCTTTCTTT	CASSVLNTEAFF
few	TRBJ1-2	TRBV3-1/TRBV3-2	.	TGTGCCAGCAGCCCCCGCCCGGACAGCTATGGCTACACCTTC	CASSPRPDSYGYTF
.	TRBJ2-1	TRBV4-1	.	TGCGCCAGCAGCCAAGATCCGGGAAGATACAATGAGCAGTTCTTC	CASSQDPGRYNEQFF
.	TRBJ2-3	TRBV27	.	TGTGCCAGCAGTTTACCGGGGCAGGGGCTGGATACGCAGTATTTT	CASSLPGQGLDTQYF
once	TRBJ2-1	TRBV5-6	TRBD1	TGTGCCAGCAGCTTGGGACAGGGATACAATGAGCAGTTCTTC	CASSLGQGYNEQFF
.	TRBJ2-7	TRBV6-5	.	TGTGCCAGCAGTCCGTTGCTAAATTACGAGCAGTACTTC	CASSPLLNYEQYF
few	TRBJ2-2	TRBV28	.	TGTGCCAGCAGTTCCCAGGGGATGACCGGGGAGCTGTTTTTT	CASSSQGMTGELFF
.	TRBJ2-2	TRBV27	.	TGTGCCAGCAGTTCCCTACAGTACGACGCGAACACCGGGGAGCTGTTTTTT	CASSSLQYDANTGELFF
.	TRBJ1-1	TRBV7-9	TRBD1	TGTGCCAGCAGCTTACCCCGACAGGGGGCCGACACTGAAGCTTTCTTT	CASSLPRQGADTEAFF
few	TRBJ1-5	TRBV11-2	.	TGTGCCAGCAGCTTACAAGGGGTTCAGCCCCAGCATTTT	CASSLQGVQPQHF
few	TRBJ2-1	TRBV7-6	TRBD2	TGTGCCAGCAGCACCCCTAGCGGGAGGGTCGAGGGGAGAGAGCAGTTCTTC	CASSTPSGRVEGREQFF